This TCR beta chain was sequenced in a study of human T cells and chemical hapten exposure. The length of the CDR3 is 16 residues. Germline lookup yields CDR1 SGDLS and CDR2 YYNGEE. The V and J ends lost 4 bases and 1 base, in that order; junction bases with no gene match: 4. Time point meaning: patch test 2, 6 weeks after DPC sensitization. Specified treatment: therapeutic diphenylcyclopropenone sensitization with weekly scalp DPC. One entry per CDR3 protein results from TCRdb running MiXCR on the RACE reads. Here the sample spans approximately 90,000 distinct CDR3 sequences, approximately 11% being singletons.

The V gene is TRBV9, the J gene TRBJ2-3, with 12 bases identical to TRBD2. The sequenced sample was whole blood, obtained in connection with sensitization to the hapten diphenylcyclopropenone (DPC). The source of this sequence is a man aged 35-49 years with alopecia areata. Some clones in this sample may be carry-over from other donors' samples. DNA for the CDR3: TGTGCCAGCAGCATCCGGACTAGCGGGGGCACAGATACGCAGTATTTT. Amino acids: CASSIRTSGGTDTQYF.